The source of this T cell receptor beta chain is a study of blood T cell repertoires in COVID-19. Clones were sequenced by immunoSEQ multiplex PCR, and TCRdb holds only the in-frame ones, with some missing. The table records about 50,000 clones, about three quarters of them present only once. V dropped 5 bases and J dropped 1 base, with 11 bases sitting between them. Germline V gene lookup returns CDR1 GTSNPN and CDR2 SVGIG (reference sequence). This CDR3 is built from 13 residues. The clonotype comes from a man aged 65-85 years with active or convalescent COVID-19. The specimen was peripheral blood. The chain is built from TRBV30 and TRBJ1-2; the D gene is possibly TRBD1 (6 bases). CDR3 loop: CAWGRGGNYGYTF. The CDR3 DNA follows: TGTGCCTGGGGGAGGGGGGGTAACTATGGCTACACCTTC.